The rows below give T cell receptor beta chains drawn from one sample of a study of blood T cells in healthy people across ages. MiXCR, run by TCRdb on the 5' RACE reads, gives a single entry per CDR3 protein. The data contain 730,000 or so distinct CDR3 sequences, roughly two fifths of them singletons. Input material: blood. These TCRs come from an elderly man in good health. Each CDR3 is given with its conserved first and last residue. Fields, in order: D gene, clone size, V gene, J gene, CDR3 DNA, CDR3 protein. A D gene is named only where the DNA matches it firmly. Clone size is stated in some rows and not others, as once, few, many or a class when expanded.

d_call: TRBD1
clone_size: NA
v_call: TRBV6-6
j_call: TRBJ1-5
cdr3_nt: TGTGCCAGCAGTTTGGGACAGGGGGCTTCCAATCAGCCCCAGCATTTT
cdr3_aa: CASSLGQGASNQPQHF

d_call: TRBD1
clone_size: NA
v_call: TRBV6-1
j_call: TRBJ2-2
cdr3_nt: TGTGCCAGCAGTGAAATATGGTCAGGGGGTGCCACCGGGGAGCTGTTTTTT
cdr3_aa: CASSEIWSGGATGELFF

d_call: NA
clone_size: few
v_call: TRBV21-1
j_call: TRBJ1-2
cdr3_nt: TGTGCCAGCAGCACAATGAGGGGCAGGACACCCTCTAACTATGGCTACACCTTC
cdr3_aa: CASSTMRGRTPSNYGYTF

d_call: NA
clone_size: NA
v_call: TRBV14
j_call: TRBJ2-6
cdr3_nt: TGTGCCAGCAGCCAAGAAGTTAGAGGGTTTGGGGCCAACGTCCTGACTTTC
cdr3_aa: CASSQEVRGFGANVLTF

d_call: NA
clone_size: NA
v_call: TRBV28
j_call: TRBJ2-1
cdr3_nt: TGTGCCAGCAGTGTTGGGGGTAGGGATGAGCAGTTCTTC
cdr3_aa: CASSVGGRDEQFF

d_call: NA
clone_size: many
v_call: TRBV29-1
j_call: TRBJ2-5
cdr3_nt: TGCAGCGTAGTGACAGAGTACAAGACCCAGTACTTC
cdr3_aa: CSVVTEYKTQYF

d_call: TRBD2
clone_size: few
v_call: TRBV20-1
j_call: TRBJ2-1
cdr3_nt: TGCAGTTCCCGATTGGGAACTAGCGACAATGAGCAGTTCTTC
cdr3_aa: CSSRLGTSDNEQFF

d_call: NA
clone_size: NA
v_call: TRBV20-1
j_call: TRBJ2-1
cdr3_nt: TGCAGTGCTAGGGATGACAAGAGAAACAATGAGCAGTTCTTC
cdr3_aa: CSARDDKRNNEQFF

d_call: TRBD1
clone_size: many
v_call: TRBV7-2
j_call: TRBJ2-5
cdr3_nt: TGTGCCAGCAGCCCCCGACAGGGACGAGAGACCCAGTACTTC
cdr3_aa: CASSPRQGRETQYF

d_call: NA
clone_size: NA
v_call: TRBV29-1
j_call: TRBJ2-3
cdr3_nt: TGCAGCGTTGCTGTGGGGGGGCGGGACACAGATACGCAGTATTTT
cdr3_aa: CSVAVGGRDTDTQYF

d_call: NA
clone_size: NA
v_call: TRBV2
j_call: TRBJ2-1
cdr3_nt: TGTGCCAGCAGTGGGCACAGGGTAGTGGCTGAGCAGTTCTTC
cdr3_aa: CASSGHRVVAEQFF

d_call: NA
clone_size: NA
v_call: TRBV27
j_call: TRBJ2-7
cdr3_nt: TGTGCCAGTTTTACCGAGCAGTACTTC
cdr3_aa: CASFTEQYF

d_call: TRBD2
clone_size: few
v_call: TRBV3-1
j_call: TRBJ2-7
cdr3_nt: TGTGCCAGCAGCCAAGATGCTAGCGGGGCCTACGAGCAGTACTTC
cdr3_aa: CASSQDASGAYEQYF

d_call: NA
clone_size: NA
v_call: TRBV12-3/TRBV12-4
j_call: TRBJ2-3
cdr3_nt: TGTGCCAGCAGTTTTGCCGGGTTGAGCACAGATACGCAGTATTTT
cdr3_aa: CASSFAGLSTDTQYF

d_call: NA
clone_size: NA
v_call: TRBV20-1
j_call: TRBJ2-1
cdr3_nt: TGCAGTGCTAGAGTAGCAGGGCTCCTCAATGAGCAGTTCTTC
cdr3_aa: CSARVAGLLNEQFF

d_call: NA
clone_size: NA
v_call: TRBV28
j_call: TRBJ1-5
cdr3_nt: TGTGCCAGCAGTTCCGGAGGAGGAAATAGCAATCAGCCCCAGCATTTT
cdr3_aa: CASSSGGGNSNQPQHF

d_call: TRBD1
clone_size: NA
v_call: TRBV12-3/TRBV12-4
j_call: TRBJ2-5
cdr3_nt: TGTGCCAGCAGTTTACCAGGGGGTGGACAAGAGACCCAGTACTTC
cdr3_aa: CASSLPGGGQETQYF

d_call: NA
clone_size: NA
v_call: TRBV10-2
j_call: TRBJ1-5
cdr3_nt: TGCGCCAGCAGTGAGTCGATGGGTTATAGCAATCAGCCCCAGCATTTT
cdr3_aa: CASSESMGYSNQPQHF

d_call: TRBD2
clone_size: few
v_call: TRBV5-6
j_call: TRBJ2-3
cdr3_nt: TGTGCCAGCAGCTTGGAAATACCGGGACTATTCACAGATACGCAGTATTTT
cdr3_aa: CASSLEIPGLFTDTQYF

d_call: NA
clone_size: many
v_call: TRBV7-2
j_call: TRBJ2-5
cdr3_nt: TGTGCCAGCAGCTTGCGGGACAGCGCATACTACCCCCAAGAGACCCAGTACTTC
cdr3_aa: CASSLRDSAYYPQETQYF

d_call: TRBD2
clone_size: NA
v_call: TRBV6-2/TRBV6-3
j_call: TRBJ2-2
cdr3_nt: TGTGCCAGCGGATACCTCGGGACTAGCGTATCCGGGGAGCTGTTTTTT
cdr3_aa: CASGYLGTSVSGELFF

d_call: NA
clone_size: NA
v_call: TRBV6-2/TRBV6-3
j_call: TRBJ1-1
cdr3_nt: TGTGCCAGCAGTTTTAAGCCCCTCGCTGAAGCTTTCTTT
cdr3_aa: CASSFKPLAEAFF

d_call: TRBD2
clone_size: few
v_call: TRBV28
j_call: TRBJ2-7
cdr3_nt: TGTGCCAGCACTGATGCGGGAGGAACCTACGAGCAGTACTTC
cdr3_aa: CASTDAGGTYEQYF

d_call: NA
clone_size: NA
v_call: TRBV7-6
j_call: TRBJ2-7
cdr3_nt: TGTGCCAGCAGCTTCGGATTAATAACGGGCGAGCAGTACTTC
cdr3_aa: CASSFGLITGEQYF

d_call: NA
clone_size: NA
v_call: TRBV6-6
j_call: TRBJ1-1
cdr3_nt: TGTGCCAGCAGTTACTCTTTAGAGGGCTGGACTGAAGCTTTCTTT
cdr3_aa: CASSYSLEGWTEAFF

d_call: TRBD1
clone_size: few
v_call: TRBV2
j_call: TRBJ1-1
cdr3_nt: TGTGCCAGCAGAGACACAGGGGCGGGGACTGAAGCTTTCTTT
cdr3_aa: CASRDTGAGTEAFF

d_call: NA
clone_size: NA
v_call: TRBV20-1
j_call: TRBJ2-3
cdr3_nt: TGCAGTGCTAGAGTTGTGCGGGAAGATACGCAGTATTTT
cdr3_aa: CSARVVREDTQYF

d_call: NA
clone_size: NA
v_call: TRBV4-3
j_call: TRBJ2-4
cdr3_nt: TGCGCCAGCAGCCAAGAACGGGGGCACATTCAGTACTTC
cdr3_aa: CASSQERGHIQYF

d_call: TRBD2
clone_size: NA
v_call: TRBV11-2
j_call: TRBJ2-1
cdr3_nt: TGTGCCAGCAGCTTAGATATTACTAGCGGACTGAGCTCCTACAATGAGCAGTTCTTC
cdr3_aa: CASSLDITSGLSSYNEQFF

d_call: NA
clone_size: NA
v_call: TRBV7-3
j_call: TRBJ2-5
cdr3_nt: TGTGCCAGCAGCTTAGGCGGGTTTAGATACAATGAGCAGTACTTC
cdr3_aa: CASSLGGFRYNEQYF

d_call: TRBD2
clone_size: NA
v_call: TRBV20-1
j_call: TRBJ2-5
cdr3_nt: TGCAGTGCTAGTTATAGCGGGGGACTCCAAGAGACCCAGTACTTC
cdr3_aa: CSASYSGGLQETQYF

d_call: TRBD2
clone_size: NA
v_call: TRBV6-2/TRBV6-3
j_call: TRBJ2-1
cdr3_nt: TGTGCCAGCAGACCCACTGGAGCACGTCTAGCGGGGATCAATGAGCAGTTCTTC
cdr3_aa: CASRPTGARLAGINEQFF

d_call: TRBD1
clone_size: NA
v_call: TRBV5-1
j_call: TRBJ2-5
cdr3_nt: TGCGCCAGCAGCCCAACCCGAGCCACAGGGGGCCAAGAGACCCAGTACTTC
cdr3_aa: CASSPTRATGGQETQYF

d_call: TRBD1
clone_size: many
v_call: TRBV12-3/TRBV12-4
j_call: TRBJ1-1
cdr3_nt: TGTGCCAGCAGACAAACAGGGGGCACTGAAGCTTTCTTT
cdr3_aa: CASRQTGGTEAFF

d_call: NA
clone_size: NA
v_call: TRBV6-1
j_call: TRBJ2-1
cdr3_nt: TGTGCCAGCAGTGAAACTGGGTACACCGACCAAGAGACCCAGTTCTTC
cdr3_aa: CASSETGYTDQETQFF

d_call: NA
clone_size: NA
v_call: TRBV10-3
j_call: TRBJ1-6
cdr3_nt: TGTGCCATCAGTGGGGACACAAATTATTCACCCCTCCACTTT
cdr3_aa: CAISGDTNYSPLHF

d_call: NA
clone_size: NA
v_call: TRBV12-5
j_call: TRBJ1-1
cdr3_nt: TGTGCTAGTGGGTCGGGTTACACTGAAGCTTTCTTT
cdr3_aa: CASGSGYTEAFF

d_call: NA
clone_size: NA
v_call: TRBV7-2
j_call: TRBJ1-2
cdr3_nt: TGTGCCAGCAGCTTAGACGGGAACTTAGATGGCTACACCTTC
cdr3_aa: CASSLDGNLDGYTF

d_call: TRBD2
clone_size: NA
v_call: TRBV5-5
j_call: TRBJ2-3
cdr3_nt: TGTGCCAGCAGTCGGGCCGGGACTAGCGGGGGAGCAGATACGCAGTATTTT
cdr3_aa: CASSRAGTSGGADTQYF

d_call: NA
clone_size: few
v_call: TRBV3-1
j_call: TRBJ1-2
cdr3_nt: TGTGCCAGCAGCCAAGAACAGGGATGGGTTGGCTACACCTTC
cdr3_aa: CASSQEQGWVGYTF

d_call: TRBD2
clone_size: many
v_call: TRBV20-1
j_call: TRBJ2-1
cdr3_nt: TGCAGTGCTAGGAGGCCTAGCGGGAGGCGTAATGAGCAGTTCTTC
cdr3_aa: CSARRPSGRRNEQFF

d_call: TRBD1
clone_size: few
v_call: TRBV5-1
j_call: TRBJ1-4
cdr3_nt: TGCGCCAGCAGCTTACAGGGGGTGCCCACTAATGAAAAACTGTTTTTT
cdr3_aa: CASSLQGVPTNEKLFF

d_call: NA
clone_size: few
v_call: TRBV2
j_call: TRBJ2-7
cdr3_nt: TGTCCCAGCAGTGAAACCGGCTACGAGCAGTACTTC
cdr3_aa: CPSSETGYEQYF

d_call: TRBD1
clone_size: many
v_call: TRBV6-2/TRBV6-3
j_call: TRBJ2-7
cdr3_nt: TGTGCCAGCAGGGGGACAGGATCTGGCGAGCAGTACTTC
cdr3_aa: CASRGTGSGEQYF

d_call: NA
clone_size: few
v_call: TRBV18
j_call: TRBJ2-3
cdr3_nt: TGTGCCAGCTCCCCGGCGGTTAGCACAGATACGCAGTATTTT
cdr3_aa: CASSPAVSTDTQYF

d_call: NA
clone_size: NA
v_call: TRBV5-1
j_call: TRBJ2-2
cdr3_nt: TGCGCCAGCAGCTTGCCGGGGGCAGGTGACACCGGGGAGCTGTTTTTT
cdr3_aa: CASSLPGAGDTGELFF